These 14 T cell receptor beta chains originate from one sample sequenced in a study of glioma-infiltrating T cells (dated by TCRdb to the mid-2010s). The instrument given in TCRdb is Illumina MiSeq. The iRepertoire nested amplicon-rescue multiplex PCR (arm-PCR) platform was used to amplify TCR alpha and beta CDR3 regions from RNA. The public reads were quality trimmed at Q25 with fastp and then assembled into clones with MiXCR by TCRdb, keeping productive beta chains. Entries are consolidated by CDR3 protein sequence, retaining the most common genes and DNA. This sample lists about 110,000 distinct CDR3 sequences; 25% to 30% were detected once. Of the sample, 35% is held by the ten largest clones. The specimen was glioma tissue, nonneoplastic brain tissue, or PBMCs (not recorded which). Every receptor here comes from a human donor with low-grade glioma or glioblastoma, undergoing nonglioma brain surgery, or in good health (not recorded which).

This clonotype was seen at least ten times. This chain joins TRBV28 and TRBJ1-1, with 9 bases fitting TRBD1. Germline CDR1 MDHEN, CDR2 SYDVKM. The CDR3 has 14 amino acids. Trimming cost V 6 bases and J 4 bases; bases outside gene matches: 6. The CDR3 sequence is CASRPGQGFTEAFF. CDR3 nucleotide sequence: TGTGCCAGCAGACCCGGACAGGGGTTCACTGAAGCTTTCTTT.

This clonotype was observed many times. This chain uses TRBV7-2 with TRBJ2-7; TRBD2 might be the D (5 bases). The V end was cut by 2 bases, the J end by 7 bases, with 12 bases between. The CDR3 is 13 residues long. CDR1 and CDR2 from the germline V gene are SGHTA and FQGNSA. DNA of the CDR3: TGTGCCAGCAGCTTACCCGGGGTAGTTGAGCAGTACTTC. It yields the protein CASSLPGVVEQYF.

The V gene is TRBV12-3 or TRBV12-4, the J gene TRBJ1-2; D gene unclear. The CDR3 covers 14 residues. V was pared by 7 bases and J by 8 bases, with 20 bases between. CDR3 in DNA: TGTGCCAGCAATTGGGCAGAGAGAAAGGGCGGCTACACCTTC. This codes for CASNWAERKGGYTF.

This clonotype was seen once. This clone may be a read error of a much larger clone one base away. The chain couples TRBV4-1 to TRBJ2-3, with no clear D. Germline values: CDR1 MGHRA, CDR2 YSYEKL. The CDR3 loop spans 17 amino acids. The CDR3 reads CASSFLLESSVIDKQYF. The CDR3 DNA reads TGCGCCAGCAGCTTCCTCCTAGAGAGCTCCGTTATAGATAAGCAGTATTTT.

This clonotype was detected ten times or more. This sequence joins TRBV5-1 and TRBJ2-3; 7 positions agree with TRBD2. The germline gives CDR1 SGHRS, CDR2 YFSETQ. The CDR3 is 15 residues long. The V segment lost 7 bases and the J segment 0 bases; nucleotides outside the gene matches: 8. The CDR3 coding sequence is TGCGCCAGCTGCTCTAGCGGCTCTAGCACAGATACGCAGTATTTT. Protein product: CASCSSGSSTDTQYF.

Comment on this clonotype: With a much larger clone just one base away, this may be a read error. J is TRBJ1-3 and V is TRBV9; perhaps TRBD1 as D (6 bases). CDR3 size: 14 residues. Germline loops: CDR1 SGDLS, CDR2 YYNGEE. The ends were cut back, 4 bases at V and 1 base at J, with 9 bases in the middle. The CDR3 sequence is CASSRQASGNTIYF. DNA of the CDR3: TGTGCCAGCAGCCGACAGGCGTCTGGAAACACCATATATTTT.

With respect to this clonotype: This sequence may be a read error, since a much larger clone differs from it by one base. The chain carries TRBV18 and TRBJ2-5, with unresolved D. The CDR3 is made up of 15 amino acids. The V and J ends lost 3 bases and 4 bases respectively, with 15 bases between them. The germline V gene encodes CDR1 KGHSH and CDR2 LQKENI. The CDR3 spells CASSPGPAGLETQYF. The CDR3 nucleotides read TGTGCCAGCTCACCTGGACCAGCAGGTCTAGAGACCCAGTACTTC. Drawing the rest from reference TRBV18 and TRBJ2-5, the complete variable domain is NAGVMQNPRHLVRRRGQEARLRCSPMKGHSHVYWYRQLPEEGLKFMVYLQKENIIDESGMPKERFSAEFPKEGPSILRIQQVVRGDSAAYFCASSPGPAGLETQYFGPGTRLLVL.

There are many counts of this clonotype. J is TRBJ2-5 and V is TRBV6-1; 7 bases fit TRBD2. The CDR3 runs to 15 residues. CDR1 is MNHNS and CDR2 is SASEGT in the germline V gene. After removal of 7 bases from V and 5 bases from J, the junction contained 13 bases not matched to a gene. The CDR3 protein is CASMSEAGWLETQYF. The CDR3 nucleotides are TGTGCCAGCATGAGCGAAGCGGGATGGCTCGAGACCCAGTACTTC.

In the case of this clonotype: One base away lies a much larger clone, so this may be a sequencing read error. The chain combines TRBV29-1 with TRBJ2-7; 8 nucleotides agree with TRBD1. Germline V gene data show CDR1 as SQVTM and CDR2 as ANQGSEA. CDR3 size: 12 residues. The V and J ends lost 5 bases and 8 bases, in that order; junction bases with no gene match: 8. The CDR3, as DNA: TGCAGCGTTTCTGGGACAGGAAACAAGCAGTACTTC. As protein: CSVSGTGNKQYF.

This clonotype was seen at least ten times. For the CDR3, the DNA is TGTGCCAGTAGTACCTGGTCGAGGAACACTGAAGCTTTCTTT. This sequence encodes CASSTWSRNTEAFF. The V call is TRBV19, the J call TRBJ1-1; no clear D. The V gene lost 4 bases and the J gene lost 1 base, with 10 bases spanning the gap. Looked up from germline, CDR1 is LNHDA and CDR2 is SQIVND (reference sequence). The CDR3 runs 14 residues. The whole variable domain, remainder taken from reference TRBV19 and TRBJ1-1, is DGGITQSPKYLFRKEGQNVTLSCEQNLNHDAMYWYRQDPGQGLRLIYYSQIVNDFQKGDIAEGYSVSREKKESFPLTVTSAQKNPTAFYLCASSTWSRNTEAFFGQGTRLTVV.

This clonotype was picked up many times. The chain combines TRBV29-1 with TRBJ2-7, with D perhaps being TRBD1 or TRBD2 (5 bases each). The CDR3 is made up of 14 amino acids. The V gene lost 4 bases and the J gene lost 6 bases, with 19 bases spanning the gap. The germline CDR1 and CDR2 sequences are SQVTM and ANQGSEA. CDR3 DNA sequence: TGCAGCGTTGTCAGCCGGGGCGCCCCGTTCGAGCAGTACTTC. Protein sequence: CSVVSRGAPFEQYF.

J is TRBJ1-1 and V is TRBV5-1; TRBD1 agrees at 7 bases. Germline V gives CDR1 SGHRS, CDR2 YFSETQ. With 4 bases clipped from V and 2 bases from J, the junction kept 5 bases outside the gene matches. The CDR3 totals 14 residues. The DNA for the CDR3 is TGCGCCAGCAGCGTACAGGGGTCTAACACTGAAGCTTTCTTT. Translation gives CASSVQGSNTEAFF.

In regard to this clonotype: This may be a read error, as it is one base from a much larger clone. This rearrangement joins TRBV12-3 or TRBV12-4 to TRBJ2-7, with 7 bases fitting TRBD1. This CDR3 is 14 amino acids long. The DNA of the CDR3 is TGTGCCAGCAGTTTAGGGGACAGCTCCTACGAGCAGTGCTTC. It specifies CASSLGDSSYEQCF.

This chain links TRBV6-2 or TRBV6-3 with TRBJ1-1, with D possibly matching TRBD1 (5 bases). The CDR3 has 14 residues. The germline CDR1 and CDR2 sequences are MNHEY and SVGEGT. Trimming took 2 bases from V and 4 from J, leaving 11 bases between them. CDR3: CASSYHQGTTEAFF. The CDR3 nucleotides are TGTGCCAGCAGTTACCACCAGGGAACCACTGAAGCTTTCTTT.